This T cell receptor (beta chain) was found in a study of blood T cell repertoires in COVID-19. About the research overall: Sources were T cells, B-cell-depleted T cells, or PBMCs; the material itself was cDNA or gDNA.

Original processing notes: From reference gene primer amplification, estimates of nucleated cell counts were derived. Method: immunoSEQ multiplex PCR; TCRdb's copy keeps in-frame clones and lacks some. The V and J calls and clone size come from that table; D and trimming were worked out from the DNA. The sample includes more than 150,000 clones, 94% seen only once; the top ten take 0.76%. V was pared by 7 bases and J by 1 base, with 22 bases between. Germline CDR1 is LNHDA and CDR2 is SQIVND (reference sequence). CDR3 length: 17 amino acids. Material for sequencing was peripheral blood. The receptor comes from a man aged 25-45 years with COVID-19, enrolled during active disease. This rearrangement joins TRBV19 to TRBJ1-2; a weak D match, TRBD1 (5 bases). The CDR3 reads CASTKNNLAGNNYGYTF. Here the CDR3 DNA reads TGTGCCAGTACCAAAAATAATTTGGCAGGGAATAACTATGGCTACACCTTC.